This TCR beta chain was observed in a study of blood T cell repertoires in COVID-19. Study information: The samples span acute and convalescent COVID-19 from the United States, Italy and Spain. PBMCs, B-cell-depleted T cells, or T cells were the source of the cDNA or gDNA that made up the material.

The CDR3 contains 12 residues. Germline values: CDR1 SQVTM, CDR2 ANQGSEA. Trimming removed 4 bases at V and 7 bases at J, with 13 bases between. Authors' processing steps: Reference gene primer amplification in the assay estimated nucleated cell counts. Data came from immunoSEQ multiplex PCR; TCRdb stores just in-frame clones and leaves some out. V, J and clone size reflect that table, while D and trimming were determined from the DNA. Seen here are roughly 150,000 clones, about 80% observed once, and the top ten hold under 0.75%. This TCR derives from a man aged 60-69 years with acute or convalescent COVID-19. The chain combines TRBV29-1 with TRBJ1-2; D gene unclear. The sequenced material came from peripheral blood. CDR3 nucleotide sequence: TGCAGCGTTGGAGGTCACTCGGGTGGCTACACCTTC. Amino acids: CSVGGHSGGYTF. Full variable domain (missing parts from reference TRBV29-1 and TRBJ1-2): SAVISQKPSRDICQRGTSLTIQCQVDSQVTMMFWYRQQPGQSLTLIATANQGSEATYESGFVIDKFPISRPNLTFSTLTVSNMSPEDSSIYLCSVGGHSGGYTFGSGTRLTVV.